The sequence of this T cell receptor (beta chain) was determined in a study of shared clonotypes between healthy human individuals. Naive-designated CD8 cells lacked CD45RO, were positively enriched for CCR7, and omitted terminally differentiated effector memory CD45RA+ cells. The germline CDR1 and CDR2 sequences are MNHEY and SVGAGI. CDR3 length: 14 residues. V was shortened by 3 bases and J by 4 bases, with 13 bases between the two germline ends. Assay: immunoSEQ multiplex PCR; the TCRdb copy retains only in-frame clones and omits some. The sample records hundreds of thousands of clones, approximately 92% being singletons.

The specimen was naive CD8+ T cells sorted from blood. The V gene is TRBV6-5, the J gene TRBJ2-7; TRBD2 might be the D (7 bases). The source is a man younger than 40 in good health. The CDR3 coding sequence is TGTGCCAGCAGTTATGGGGGGGGCGAGTACGAGCAGTACTTC. This sequence encodes CASSYGGGEYEQYF.